The 4 T cell receptor beta chains below all came from one sample that was sequenced in a study of T-cell memory formation after mild COVID-19. TCRdb re-called the 5' RACE reads with MiXCR, one entry per CDR3 protein. Among some 120,000 distinct CDR3 sequences, approximately 6.2% were seen once, and the ten largest hold 2% to 2.5%. The specimen was PBMCs or a T cell subset sorted from them (not recorded which). These receptors originate from an adult woman who had mild COVID-19 (a few samples of this study predate the infection). Cell type and time point are not known.

This clonotype has at least ten counts. This chain connects TRBV4-3 to TRBJ2-2; D is possibly TRBD1 (5 bases). This CDR3 contains 15 residues. The V gene lost 1 base and the J gene lost 5 bases, with 11 bases spanning the gap. Germline values: CDR1 LGHNA, CDR2 YSLEER. CDR3 protein: CASSQGQSKTGELFF. CDR3 DNA sequence: TGCGCCAGCAGCCAAGGACAGAGCAAAACCGGGGAGCTGTTTTTT.

The rearrangement links TRBV3-1 to TRBJ1-6; the match to TRBD1 covers 8 bases. CDR3 length: 16 amino acids. V was clipped by 3 bases and J by 7 bases; unmatched bases: 8. Germline V gene lookup returns CDR1 LGHDT and CDR2 YNNKEL (reference sequence). The DNA for the CDR3 is TGTGCCAGCAGCCATCCTGACAGGGGAAGAAATTCACCCCTCCACTTT. This gives the protein CASSHPDRGRNSPLHF. The variable domain in full, with the rest retrieved from reference TRBV3-1 and TRBJ1-6, is DTAVSQTPKYLVTQMGNDKSIKCEQNLGHDTMYWYKQDSKKFLKIMFSYNNKELIINETVPNRFSPKSPDKAHLNLHINSLELGDSAVYFCASSHPDRGRNSPLHFGNGTRLTVT.

This clonotype was counted many times. The chain joins TRBV7-2 to TRBJ2-5; D possibly corresponds to TRBD1 (6 bases). The ends were cut back, 5 bases at V and 4 bases at J, with 8 bases in the middle. The germline V gene encodes CDR1 SGHTA and CDR2 FQGNSA. The length of the CDR3 is 12 residues. The CDR3 DNA reads as TGTGCCAGCAGCGCGGACAGAGAGACCCAGTACTTC. Encoded protein: CASSADRETQYF.

Many counts were recorded for this clonotype. This chain links TRBV11-3 with TRBJ2-2; 11 nucleotides line up with TRBD2. Trimming took 4 bases from V and 3 from J; bases not matched to a gene: 4. CDR1 SGHNT and CDR2 YENEEA come from the germline V gene. The CDR3 length is 16 residues. For the CDR3, the DNA is TGTGCCAGCAGCTGGGGACTAGCGGTGGACACCGGGGAGCTGTTTTTT. This codes for CASSWGLAVDTGELFF. The whole variable domain, remainder taken from reference TRBV11-3 and TRBJ2-2, is EAGVVQSPRYKIIEKKQPVAFWCNPISGHNTLYWYLQNLGQGPELLIRYENEEAVDDSQLPKDRFSAERLKGVDSTLKIQPAELGDSAVYLCASSWGLAVDTGELFFGEGSRLTVL.